A single sample is the source of the 21 T cell receptor beta chains below, sequenced in a study of low-dose radiotherapy and immunotherapy resistance in tumors. This sample's time point: after trial treatment. Treatment noted: LDRT plus nivolumab, ipilimumab, low-dose cyclophosphamide and aspirin (RACIN trial). First-strand cDNA relied on TRAV- and TRBV-specific primers spanning alpha and beta chains. TCR amplification involved about 21 PCR cycles with a constant-region primer and V-primer adapter. From the reads, TCRdb called clonotypes with MiXCR, one entry per CDR3 protein. The sample gives some 100,000 distinct CDR3 sequences, around 20% of which show up once; around 13% is in the top ten. Material: PBMCs, obtained after low-dose radiotherapy plus immunotherapy. The receptors come from a female donor with ovarian cancer.

The chain carries TRBV3-1 and TRBJ1-5; D is undetermined. The germline V and J ends were trimmed by 0 bases and 3 bases, with 9 bases remaining between them. Per the germline V gene, CDR1 is LGHDT and CDR2 is YNNKEL (reference sequence). The CDR3 is made up of 15 amino acids. The CDR3, as DNA: TGTGCCAGCAGCCAAGACGGTCCAGCCAATCAGCCCCAGCATTTT. Its protein is CASSQDGPANQPQHF.

In this sample, this clonotype turned up many times. The V gene is TRBV11-1, the J gene TRBJ2-7, with D tentatively TRBD1 (5 bases). Germline V gene sequence: CDR1 SGHAT, CDR2 FQDESV (reference sequence). V was shortened by 5 bases and J by 0 bases, with 14 bases between the two germline ends. The CDR3 loop spans 15 amino acids. Here the CDR3 reads CASSPTVSGSYEQYF. CDR3 DNA sequence: TGTGCCAGCAGCCCGACAGTGTCGGGCTCCTACGAGCAGTACTTC.

This clonotype occurred many times. The gene calls are TRBV30 and TRBJ1-4; maybe TRBD1 (5 bases). CDR1 is GTSNPN and CDR2 is SVGIG in the germline V gene (reference sequence). The ends were cut back, 0 bases at V and 7 bases at J, with 15 bases in the middle. The CDR3 is 15 residues long. CDR3 in amino acids: CAWSVNRGSVEKLFF. The CDR3 DNA reads as TGTGCCTGGAGTGTAAACCGGGGGTCGGTTGAAAAACTGTTTTTT.

This clonotype was observed many times. The chain couples TRBV2 to TRBJ2-2; 11 nucleotides agree with TRBD1. Per germline, CDR1 SNHLY and CDR2 FYNNEI. The V segment lost 5 bases and the J segment 6 bases; nucleotides outside the gene matches: 11. The CDR3 totals 17 residues. The CDR3 reads CASSSKGQGAHSGELFF. The CDR3 coding sequence is TGTGCCAGCAGTTCAAAAGGACAGGGGGCTCACTCCGGGGAGCTGTTTTTT.

The rearrangement uses TRBV6-2 or TRBV6-3 and TRBJ2-1; 11 nucleotides line up with TRBD2. CDR3 length: 15 amino acids. The trim removed 5 bases at V and 9 bases at J, leaving 9 bases unmatched. In germline, CDR1 is MNHEY, CDR2 SVGEGT. CDR3 sequence (DNA): TGTGCCAGCAGTGCGGGACTAGCGGTTCTCGGTGAGCAGTTCTTC. It codes for CASSAGLAVLGEQFF.

This clonotype has ten or more counts. The chain has TRBV20-1 and TRBJ1-3, with 9 bases lining up with TRBD1. Trimming cost V 5 bases and J 8 bases; bases outside gene matches: 13. Germline CDR1 and CDR2: DFQATT and SNEGSKA (reference sequence). The CDR3 sequence is 15 residues long. The CDR3 DNA reads TGCAGTGCTCAAGGGCCCGGACAGGGGACGGACACCATATATTTT. Translating it yields CSAQGPGQGTDTIYF.

Many counts were recorded for this clonotype. The V and J genes are TRBV3-1 and TRBJ2-7; D gene unclear. CDR3 length: 14 amino acids. Trimming removed 4 bases from V and 5 bases from J, with 15 bases in between. Germline assignment: CDR1 LGHDT and CDR2 YNNKEL (reference sequence). CDR3 sequence (DNA): TGTGCCAGCAGCCTCTCCCCCGTTAGGGACGAGCAGTACTTC. Protein product: CASSLSPVRDEQYF.

V and J are TRBV20-1 and TRBJ1-6; D perhaps matches TRBD1 (6 bases). The V gene's germline CDR1 is DFQATT and CDR2 SNEGSKA (reference sequence). The CDR3 runs 16 residues. The V end was cut by 1 base, the J end by 2 bases, with 12 bases between. CDR3 sequence: CSARAATGPYNSPLHF. CDR3 nucleotide sequence: TGCAGTGCTAGAGCGGCAACAGGGCCCTATAATTCACCCCTCCACTTT.

There are many counts of this clonotype. The rearrangement uses TRBV3-1 and TRBJ2-7, with D possibly matching TRBD1 (6 bases). Germline CDR1 and CDR2: LGHDT and YNNKEL (reference sequence). There are 13 residues in the CDR3. Trimming shortened V by 4 bases and J by 0 bases, and 7 bases separated the two germline ends. For the CDR3, the DNA is TGTGCCAGCAGCCGACAGGTCTCCTACGAGCAGTACTTC. As protein: CASSRQVSYEQYF.

This chain links TRBV28 with TRBJ2-7, with no clear D. Looked up from germline, CDR1 is MDHEN and CDR2 is SYDVKM. The ends were cut back, 10 bases at V and 6 bases at J, with 16 bases in the middle. The CDR3 is 12 residues long. CDR3: CATTTSSGEQYF. CDR3 coding DNA: TGTGCCACCACGACTTCTTCCGGCGAGCAGTACTTC.

As regards this clonotype: A read error may explain this, as a much larger clone is one base away. V and J are TRBV20-1 and TRBJ1-2; a possible D gene is TRBD1 (6 bases). Germline CDR1 reads DFQATT; CDR2 reads SNEGSKA (reference sequence). This CDR3 contains 13 residues. Trimming took off 7 bases at V and 6 bases at J, with 18 bases between the two ends. This CDR3 reads CSVGAGARNGYTF. The CDR3 DNA sequence: TGCAGTGTCGGCGCGGGGGCGCGGAATGGCTACACCTTC.

A note on this clonotype: A single base is all that separates this from a far larger clone, so a read error is likely. This chain connects TRBV7-6 to TRBJ2-2, with TRBD2 as a possible D gene (6 bases). Per the germline V gene, CDR1 is SGHVS and CDR2 is FNYEAQ. CDR3 length equals 16 residues. Trimming took 5 bases from V and 5 from J, leaving 18 bases between them. The CDR3 sequence is CASSRGAAGKTGELFF. The CDR3 bases are TGTGCCAGCAGCCGAGGGGCTGCGGGGAAAACCGGGGAGCTGTTTTTT.

The DNA for the CDR3 is TGCAGCGTTGTAGCAGGGGACTATGGCTACACCTTC. It yields the protein CSVVAGDYGYTF. The genes are TRBV29-1 and TRBJ1-2; D is perhaps TRBD1 (6 bases). From germline, CDR1 is SQVTM and CDR2 ANQGSEA. V dropped 4 bases and J dropped 3 bases, with 9 bases sitting between them. The CDR3 has 12 residues.

This clonotype showed up many times. The chain has TRBV28 and TRBJ2-5, with D tentatively TRBD1 (6 bases). The germline V and J ends were trimmed by 3 bases and 5 bases, with 16 bases remaining between them. Germline CDR1 is MDHEN and CDR2 is SYDVKM. This CDR3 has 15 residues. The CDR3 coding sequence is TGTGCCAGCAGTTTGCTGGACAGAAGTCTCGAGACCCAGTACTTC. This encodes CASSLLDRSLETQYF.

In this sample, this clonotype turned up many times. The rearrangement links TRBV21-1 to TRBJ1-6. TRBV21-1 is reported as a pseudogene. The CDR3 consists of 15 residues. The DNA for the CDR3 is TGTGCCAGCAGCATGATCGGCAGTCAGCATTCACCCCTCCACTTT. This translates into CASSMIGSQHSPLHF.

The gene calls are TRBV5-1 and TRBJ1-1; 7 bases are a match to TRBD1. The CDR3 has 14 residues. Trimming at V came to 2 bases and at J to 4 bases, leaving 5 bases not matched to a gene. CDR1 and CDR2 from the germline V gene are SGHRS and YFSETQ. CDR3 loop: CASSLSSGGTEAFF. The CDR3 DNA is TGCGCCAGCAGCTTAAGTTCAGGGGGCACTGAAGCTTTCTTT.

For this clonotype: A far larger clone is only one base removed, so a read error is likely. The rearrangement uses TRBV6-2 or TRBV6-3 and TRBJ2-7; D tentatively reads TRBD1 or TRBD2 (7 bases each). Trimming pared 6 bases from V and 7 bases from J, leaving 22 bases between. This CDR3 spans 15 amino acids. Germline V gene sequence: CDR1 MNHEY, CDR2 SVGEGT. The DNA for the CDR3 is TGTGCCAGCAGCCGTAGCAGGGGGGGTCTCAATGAGCAGTACTTC. The encoded protein is CASSRSRGGLNEQYF.

V usage is TRBV5-1 and J usage is TRBJ2-2, with a possible D match to TRBD1 (6 bases). In germline, CDR1 is SGHRS, CDR2 YFSETQ. Trimming removed 7 bases from V and 2 bases from J, with 12 bases in between. There are 14 residues in the CDR3. CDR3 DNA: TGCGCCAGCGGTCCGGGACATAACACCGGGGAGCTGTTTTTT. Translation gives CASGPGHNTGELFF.

The chain employs TRBV27 and TRBJ2-3; 9 nucleotides match TRBD2. V dropped 2 bases and J dropped 2; count of bases not matched to a gene: 5. Germline assignment: CDR1 MNHEY and CDR2 SMNVEV (reference sequence). The CDR3 totals 16 residues. Written as DNA, the CDR3 is TGTGCCAGCAGTTTAAAGCGGGGGGCCACCACAGATACGCAGTATTTT. Its translation is CASSLKRGATTDTQYF.

The chain carries TRBV28 and TRBJ2-5; 7 positions match TRBD2. V lost 7 bases and J lost 5; bases outside the gene matches: 16. CDR3 length: 16 amino acids. Germline lookup yields CDR1 MDHEN and CDR2 SYDVKM. The CDR3 bases are TGTGCCAGCAATTGGAGTCGCGGGAGTAATTTGGAGACCCAGTACTTC. This codes for CASNWSRGSNLETQYF.

Many counts were recorded for this clonotype. The chain employs TRBV20-1 and TRBJ2-5; 8 bases map to TRBD1. This CDR3 region has 13 residues. Per germline, CDR1 DFQATT and CDR2 SNEGSKA (reference sequence). V gave up 4 bases and J gave up 2 bases; unmatched junction bases: 3. The DNA for the CDR3 is TGCAGTGCTACGGGGACAGGACAAGAGACCCAGTACTTC. Amino acids: CSATGTGQETQYF.